Below, one T cell receptor beta chain is given with its context. Its binding antigen is unknown. The input lacks base qualities; no much larger clone sits a single base away. TCRalpha and TCRbeta libraries were amplified in separate semi-nested PCR reactions using Advantage 2 and reverse primers located in the TRAC or TRBC constant regions. The amount of total RNA going into first-strand cDNA synthesis ranged between roughly 3.5 and 550 ng. TCR cDNA libraries were generated by 5'-RACE using the SMARTer PCR cDNA Synthesis kit, with a poly-dT primer employed for first-strand synthesis. Semi-nested constant-region reverse primers carried 5-nucleotide sample-specific barcodes, and products were cleaned with the Zymo DNA Clean and Concentrator-5 kit. As many as ten barcoded samples were combined into a pool, ligated to Illumina adaptors, and sequenced on an Illumina MiSeq as 2 x 150 bp paired-end reads. In the source study's methods: After demultiplexing, reads were aligned using BLAT against a custom library built from IMGT containing every combination of human TRAV, TRAJ, TRBV, TRBD and TRBJ. The best BLAT hits were picked using pslCDnaFilter (-maxAligns=1, -ignoreIntrons), and custom Perl scripts were used to calculate clonotype frequencies. TCRdb itself trimmed the public reads at Q25 with fastp, ran MiXCR and retained productive beta chains. Rows are unified per CDR3 protein, each entry keeping the most common DNA and genes. The V and J calls and clone size are TCRdb's, not the authors'. A total of several thousand distinct CDR3 sequences appear in this sample, about a third of them only once. The top ten clonotypes cover around 2.4% of the sample.

Healthy adult donors provided the non-mobilized peripheral blood. Enrichment of primary CD8+ T cells was performed with magnetic beads using the Miltenyi CD8+ T cell Isolation Kit. Naive CD8 T cells from blood were sorted by FACS as CD3+TCRalphabeta+CD8+CD45RO-CCR7+ cells prior to RNA extraction. Total RNA was purified from approximately 40,000 to 200,000 sorted cells per sample with the RNeasy Micro kit, and quality checked on an Agilent RNA 6000 Nano chip. The data belong to a study of T cells generated in artificial thymic organoids (dated by TCRdb to 2017 to 2019). About the full investigation: The study compared the TCR alpha and beta CDR3 repertoires of CD8 single positive T cells derived from in vitro artificial thymic organoids against those of naive CD8 T cells from thymus and peripheral blood. The repertoire sequencing data shown were described as representative of three independent experiments.

Trimming accounts for 6 bases at V and 5 bases at J, while the number of junction bases matched to no gene is 7. CDR1 and CDR2 are read off the germline V gene (reference sequence) as MNHEY and SMNVEV. From cysteine to phenylalanine, the CDR3 is 15 amino acids long. Only the CDR3 DNA stays, 45 bases, in frame from base 1. Broad study findings and their caveats: Organoid-derived CD8 single positive T cells showed physiological TCR clonotype diversity comparable to thymic and blood naive CD8 T cells.

The specimen was naive CD8+ T cells from blood. Explained via the paper, the cell subset or site label denotes: CD3+TCRalphabeta+CD8SP T cells; for blood, CD45RO-CCR7+ naive CD8+ T cells. This sequence uses TRBV27 and TRBJ1-4; 9 bases in between match TRBD1. The clonotype was recovered from a human donor who gave cord blood stem cells for thymic organoid culture, a cardiac surgery patient who gave postnatal thymus, or a blood donor (not recorded which). At the DNA level, the sequence is TGTGCCAGCAGAAAACCGGGACAGGGAAATGAAAAACTGTTTTTT. Its protein reads: CASRKPGQGNEKLFF.